These 5 T cell receptor beta chains share one sample of origin, sequenced in a study of metastatic and nonmetastatic thyroid tumors. Each patient went into thyroid surgery without having received any treatment. TCRdb re-clonotyped the PCR reads through MiXCR. The profile shows approximately 35,000 clones, 11% of them singletons. Sequenced sample: blood. Receptor source: a female donor with papillary thyroid cancer or a benign thyroid nodule (not recorded which). Some clones in this sample may be carry-over from other donors' samples.

This clone was counted at least ten times. V usage is TRBV5-6 and J usage is TRBJ2-5, with 10 bases identical to TRBD2. Germline V CDR1 and CDR2: SGHDT, YYEEEE. With 0 bases clipped from V and 5 bases from J, the junction kept 4 bases outside the gene matches. The CDR3 totals 15 residues. The CDR3 here is CASSLVAGGRETQYF. In DNA, the CDR3 is TGTGCCAGCAGCTTGGTAGCGGGAGGTAGGGAGACCCAGTACTTC.

The gene calls are TRBV28 and TRBJ2-3, with 7 nucleotides matching TRBD1. The trim removed 6 bases at V and 1 base at J, leaving 10 bases unmatched. Germline lookup yields CDR1 MDHEN and CDR2 SYDVKM. The CDR3 sequence is 16 residues long. As DNA, the CDR3 is TGTGCCAGCAGCCAAAACAGGGGACCCGGCACAGATACGCAGTATTTT. This gives the protein CASSQNRGPGTDTQYF.

This clone is categorized as medium-sized. The chain links TRBV28 to TRBJ2-7; a possible D gene is TRBD1 (6 bases). Trimming stripped 6 bases from V and 2 bases from J, with 8 bases between. The CDR3 sequence is 12 residues long. Germline values: CDR1 MDHEN, CDR2 SYDVKM. The CDR3 loop reads CASSRQAYEQYF. The CDR3 DNA sequence: TGTGCCAGCAGCCGACAGGCCTACGAGCAGTACTTC.

In its sample, this clone was seen many times. The J gene is TRBJ2-3, the V gene TRBV6-5; no clear D. V was trimmed by 2 bases and J by 0 bases, leaving 3 bases between them. The CDR3 length is 13 residues. CDR1 and CDR2 (germline): MNHEY, SVGAGI. The CDR3 spells CASSYRSTDTQYF. The CDR3 nucleotides are TGTGCCAGCAGTTACCGAAGCACAGATACGCAGTATTTT.

This clone was observed a few times. J is TRBJ2-3 and V is TRBV6-2 or TRBV6-3; no clear D gene. This CDR3 spans 13 amino acids. CDR1 and CDR2 from the germline V gene are MNHEY and SVGEGT. V was clipped by 7 bases and J by 1 base, with 9 bases between them. CDR3 sequence reads: CASTATGTDTQYF. CDR3 bases: TGTGCCAGCACGGCAACTGGCACAGATACGCAGTATTTT.